One sample yielded the 8 T cell receptor beta chains listed below, sequenced in a study of T cells expressing NK-cell markers. TCRdb reworked the 5' RACE reads into one entry per CDR3 protein, no DNA. The record lists roughly 420,000 distinct CDR3 sequences, of which the ten most abundant hold 6% to 9.5%. What was sequenced was blood T cells: a sorted CD56 or NKG2C T cell subset, CD4+ or CD8+ T cells, or bulk PBMC T cells (not recorded which). The receptors shown here come from a woman between 18 and 75 years old in good health.

This sequence joins TRBV7-2 and TRBJ1-2; TCRdb's D gene call, TRBD1, goes unchecked for lack of DNA. The CDR3 length is 13 residues. The germline gives CDR1 SGHTA, CDR2 FQGNSA. The CDR3 loop is CASTGGSNYGYTF. Based on the CDR3 plus reference TRBV7-2 and TRBJ1-2, the full variable domain is GAGVSQSPSNKVTEKGKDVELRCDPISGHTALYWYRQSLGQGLEFLIYFQGNSAPDKSGLPSDRFSAERTGGSVSTLTIQRTQQEDSAVYLCASTGGSNYGYTFGSGTRLTVV.

This chain links TRBV3-1 with TRBJ2-1; TCRdb outputs TRBD2, but without DNA this stays unchecked. The CDR3 runs 22 residues. Looked up from germline, CDR1 is LGHDT and CDR2 is YNNKEL (reference sequence). This chain's CDR3 is CASSNLEKTEALAGVQYNEQFF.

V usage is TRBV5-5 and J usage is TRBJ2-7. Germline V gene data show CDR1 as SGHKS and CDR2 as YYEKEE (reference sequence). CDR3 size: 16 residues. CDR3 sequence reads: CASSLDWSVRFYEQYF.

The gene calls are TRBV4-2 and TRBJ1-1; with no DNA, the TCRdb D assignment of TRBD1 cannot be verified. This CDR3 is built from 17 residues. CDR1 LGHNA and CDR2 YNFKEQ come from the germline V gene. CDR3 protein: CASSPLSGTDQNTEAFF.

The chain couples TRBV5-1 to TRBJ2-6. Per germline, CDR1 SGHRS and CDR2 YFSETQ. CDR3 size: 15 residues. Here the CDR3 reads CASSHSSSGANVLTF.

This sequence joins TRBV12-3 or TRBV12-4 and TRBJ2-1; the TRBD2 assignment by TCRdb is unverifiable without DNA. The length of the CDR3 is 14 residues. The CDR3 spells CASSQRLAPNEQFF.

V and J are TRBV5-4 and TRBJ2-1; TCRdb returns TRBD1, unconfirmable since there is no DNA. Germline-derived CDR1 and CDR2 are SGHNT and YYREEE (reference sequence). This CDR3 is 12 amino acids long. The CDR3 sequence: CASSPGSFEQFF.

The V call is TRBV20-1, the J call TRBJ1-5; checking the TCRdb D call of TRBD1 is not possible without DNA. The CDR3 totals 14 residues. In germline, CDR1 is DFQATT, CDR2 SNEGSKA (reference sequence). The CDR3 protein is CSAPQGDSNQPQHF.